This passage covers 5 T cell receptor beta chains from one sample sequenced in a study of T cells in localized non-small cell lung cancer. The protocol was immunoSEQ multiplex PCR, while the TCRdb copy is restricted to in-frame clones and leaves out a portion. The profile covers about 82,000 clones, with over 60% appearing a single time and approximately 21% taken by the ten largest. Sample: PBMCs, taken before any cancer treatment. The receptors derive from a man aged 35 to 69 with stage II squamous cell lung carcinoma.

In this sample, this clone turned up a few times. The CDR3: CASTSTRGTGITGELFF. For the CDR3, the DNA is TGTGCCAGCACCTCAACACGAGGGACAGGGATCACCGGGGAGCTGTTTTTT. The rearrangement joins TRBV28 to TRBJ2-2; 9 nucleotides align to TRBD1. The CDR3 is made up of 17 amino acids. With V trimmed by 7 bases and J by 4 bases, 13 bases remained unmatched. Per the germline V gene, CDR1 is MDHEN and CDR2 is SYDVKM.

This rearrangement joins TRBV5-1 to TRBJ2-3, with unresolved D. This CDR3 spans 17 amino acids. CDR1 is SGHRS, CDR2 YFSETQ, per germline. V lost 4 bases and J lost 0, with 18 bases in between. The CDR3 loop is CASSPGLEMTSTDTQYF. CDR3 sequence (DNA): TGCGCCAGCAGCCCTGGCTTAGAAATGACTAGCACAGATACGCAGTATTTT. The full variable domain, its missing parts supplied by reference TRBV5-1 and TRBJ2-3, is KAGVTQTPRYLIKTRGQQVTLSCSPISGHRSVSWYQQTPGQGLQFLFEYFSETQRNKGNFPGRFSGRQFSNSRSEMNVSTLELGDSALYLCASSPGLEMTSTDTQYFGPGTRLTVL.

The chain employs TRBV14 and TRBJ2-3; possibly TRBD1 for D (6 bases). The CDR3 loop spans 12 amino acids. Germline CDR1 reads SGHDN; CDR2 reads FVKESK. The germline V and J ends were trimmed by 4 bases and 7 bases, with 9 bases remaining between them. CDR3 residues: CASSRRGNTQYF. For the CDR3, the DNA is TGTGCCAGCAGCCGAAGGGGGAATACGCAGTATTTT.

This rearrangement joins TRBV4-2 to TRBJ2-5, with 10 bases fitting TRBD2. Looked up from germline, CDR1 is LGHNA and CDR2 is YNFKEQ. V shed 1 base and J 4 bases; nucleotides not matched to a gene: 6. The length of the CDR3 is 16 residues. The chain's CDR3 is CASSQVSGGASETQYF. The CDR3 DNA reads TGTGCCAGCAGCCAAGTCAGCGGGGGGGCATCAGAGACCCAGTACTTC.

The chain employs TRBV14 and TRBJ1-2; no clear D. V was clipped by 4 bases and J by 4 bases, with 13 bases between them. Germline lookup yields CDR1 SGHDN and CDR2 FVKESK. CDR3 size: 14 residues. CDR3 nucleotide sequence: TGTGCCAGCAGCCCGCTGGGAGGGCTCTATGGCTACACCTTC. Translated, it gives CASSPLGGLYGYTF.